The clone carrying this T cell receptor (beta chain) is judged medium-sized. The antigen is not known. The entry originates in a study of T cell repertoires in aging, cancer and after chemotherapy. Regarding the study as a whole: In each cancer cohort, median generation probability increased across chemotherapy, suggesting thymic output rebounded. Healthy donors lost TCR diversity with age mainly through richness, cancer patients through richness and evenness.

TCR beta rearrangements were amplified from peripheral blood genomic DNA. V dropped 6 bases and J dropped 7; count of bases not matched to a gene: 8. Germline values: CDR1 LNHNV, CDR2 YYDKDF (reference sequence). This CDR3 is 13 amino acids long. A mixed TRB-A/B primer pool amplified rearranged TRB by multiplex touch-down PCR. One entry per CDR3 protein, called by TCRdb with MiXCR from the multiplex PCR reads. The sample includes some 10,000 distinct CDR3 sequences, around 40% of them seen just once. Input material: blood. This chain uses TRBV15 with TRBJ2-5; 7 bases agree with TRBD1. The sequence was obtained from a human donor in good health. CDR3 in amino acids: CATSTNRGGTQYF. CDR3 bases: TGTGCCACCAGTACTAACAGGGGCGGGACCCAGTACTTC.